This T cell receptor (beta chain) comes out of a study of OX40 agonist ivuxolimab in advanced cancers. Study context: Anti-PD-1, anti-PD-L1 or anti-CTLA-4 therapy given earlier was allowed, and around 40% had some.

The V gene end was trimmed by 4 bases and the J gene end by 0 bases; junction bases not matched to a gene: 6. Germline V gene sequence: CDR1 LNHDA, CDR2 SQIVND (reference sequence). This CDR3 is built from 15 residues. General study points: Expanded clones belonging to CD8+ T cells outnumbered, on average, those of CD4+. Low normalized clonal expansion also occurred in some nonresponding patients.

Sequencing used immunoSEQ multiplex PCR; TCRdb keeps in-frame clones, though not all of them. The sample contains some 60,000 clones, around nine tenths of which appear only once. A note on this clone: Its antigen is not identified.

The receptor was derived from an adult with an advanced solid tumor such as melanoma, head and neck, liver or kidney cancer. The sample consisted of CD4+ or CD8+ T cells sorted from blood, taken in a trial of the OX40 agonist ivuxolimab. The chain carries TRBV19 and TRBJ2-7; TRBD1 aligns across 7 bases. Here the CDR3 DNA reads TGTGCCAGTAGTAGCCAGACAGGGAGCTCCTACGAGCAGTACTTC. This encodes CASSSQTGSSYEQYF.